The TCR beta chain described here comes from a study of T cell responses to AZD1222 COVID-19 vaccine. Study results and limitations: Spike-specific TCR repertoires showed rising breadth and depth after two AZD1222 doses.

Libraries were prepared by immunoSEQ multiplex PCR; TCRdb keeps only in-frame clonotypes and omits some of them. The data hold about 86,000 clones, with around nine tenths observed a single time. Germline V gives CDR1 MDHEN, CDR2 SYDVKM. V was trimmed by 8 bases and J by 10 bases, leaving 6 bases between them. This CDR3 region has 9 residues. About this clone itself: Its antigen is unidentified.

This material consisted of peripheral blood, taken on day 0 of AZD1222 vaccination. This TCR was sampled from an adult in good health. The chain couples TRBV28 to TRBJ2-1, with TRBD2 as a possible D gene (5 bases). DNA of the CDR3: TGTGCCAGCGGGGAGGAGCAGTTCTTC. As protein: CASGEEQFF.